The rows below give T cell receptor beta chains drawn from one sample of a study of early T cells in non-severe SARS-CoV-2 infection. TCRdb ran MiXCR on the 5' RACE reads and lists one entry per CDR3 protein. The table has 75,000 to 90,000 distinct CDR3 sequences, roughly 6% seen once; the top ten hold less than 9.5%. The sample was whole blood. These receptors all come from an adult who was a healthcare worker with PCR-confirmed SARS-CoV-2 infection or an uninfected control (not recorded which). Each CDR3 is given with its conserved first and last residue.

TRBV27,TRBJ2-3,CANRQGARTDTQYF
TRBV11-2,TRBJ2-5,CASRFPHAGGKETQYF
TRBV10-3,TRBJ2-1,CAISESGTDRSSGGQFF
TRBV4-1,TRBJ1-1,CASSQVGNTEAFF
TRBV27,TRBJ1-5,CASSLGGWNQPQHF
TRBV5-4,TRBJ2-7,CASSLDGREQYF
TRBV5-1,TRBJ2-1,CASSLGTQGSEQFF
TRBV28,TRBJ2-3,CASSPVGMNTDTQYF
TRBV20-1,TRBJ2-5,CSARDLSRGSASGETQYF
TRBV19,TRBJ1-2,CASSIYSPGRVYGYTF
TRBV29-1,TRBJ2-7,CSAVTSGSSYEQYF
TRBV12-3/TRBV12-4,TRBJ2-2,CASSFGGNTGELFF
TRBV28,TRBJ2-3,CASRDPGSTDTQYF
TRBV3-1,TRBJ2-1,CASSQRQGGSYNEQFF
TRBV12-3/TRBV12-4,TRBJ1-5,CASSEQNQPQHF
TRBV7-9,TRBJ2-7,CASSSTRGYYEQYF
TRBV3-2,TRBJ2-7,CASSQDRREQYF
TRBV7-2,TRBJ2-3,CASSEQGFLSTDTQYF
TRBV3-1,TRBJ1-5,CASSQTGTGQPQHF
TRBV12-3/TRBV12-4,TRBJ1-2,CASSLAGAGGYTF
TRBV10-3,TRBJ1-2,CAISESIEGRAVYGYTF
TRBV5-1,TRBJ2-3,CASSPHRESTDTQYF
TRBV29-1,TRBJ2-1,CSAWTGGAVNEQFF
TRBV3-1,TRBJ2-7,CASSQGGSRYEQYF
TRBV7-2,TRBJ2-7,CASSPEGRAVYEQYF
TRBV19,TRBJ2-1,CASSRGLAGGYNEQFF
TRBV10-3,TRBJ1-5,CAISGTDSNQPQHF
TRBV27,TRBJ2-1,CASSLHRDSNEQFF
TRBV4-3,TRBJ2-3,CASSQEPGPSTDTQYF
TRBV14,TRBJ1-1,CASSQGGPLMNTEAFF
TRBV18,TRBJ2-1,CASSPGTSGQSEQFF
TRBV25-1,TRBJ2-5,CASSEVDSKETQYF
TRBV11-2,TRBJ2-7,CASSLGGPIEQYF
TRBV11-2,TRBJ2-7,CASSPVRREGAYEQYF
TRBV20-1,TRBJ1-5,CSASKDRGTVQPQHF